Listed below are T cell receptor beta chains from one sample, sequenced in a study of Graves' ophthalmopathy and Graves' hyperthyroidism. TCRdb reanalysed the multiplex PCR reads using MiXCR and keeps one entry per CDR3 protein. The sample carries 450,000 to 600,000 distinct CDR3 sequences, 35% to 45% recorded once. Sequenced material: peripheral blood or thyroid tissue (not recorded which). These receptors were collected from an adult man with Graves' hyperthyroidism. Each CDR3 is given with its conserved first and last residue. D genes are given only for firm matches. Expanded clones get a size class; other rows say once, few or many, or leave the size out.

V: TRBV29-1
J: TRBJ1-2
size: .
D: .
CDR3: CSVERAPVGYTF
DNA: TGCAGCGTTGAGAGGGCCCCAGTTGGCTACACCTTC

V: TRBV19
J: TRBJ1-1
size: many
D: .
CDR3: CARNNEAFF
DNA: TGTGCGCGTAACAACGAAGCTTTCTTT

V: TRBV6-5
J: TRBJ2-7
size: .
D: TRBD1
CDR3: CASRHRGRDEQYF
DNA: TGTGCCAGCAGACACAGGGGGCGCGACGAGCAGTACTTC

V: TRBV5-8
J: TRBJ2-5
size: many
D: TRBD2
CDR3: CASSSGLAAQETQYF
DNA: TGTGCCAGCAGCTCGGGACTAGCGGCTCAAGAGACCCAGTACTTC

V: TRBV10-2
J: TRBJ2-5
size: .
D: .
CDR3: CASSLDSNQPQYF
DNA: TGTGCCAGCAGCTTGGACAGCAATCAGCCCCAGTACTTC

V: TRBV20-1
J: TRBJ2-1
size: .
D: .
CDR3: CSARPSEADGEQFF
DNA: TGCAGTGCTAGGCCTAGCGAAGCCGACGGTGAGCAGTTCTTC

V: TRBV6-5
J: TRBJ2-7
size: many
D: .
CDR3: CASSYSTAGAYEQYF
DNA: TGTGCCAGCAGTTACTCGACCGCGGGGGCGTACGAGCAGTACTTC

V: TRBV24-1
J: TRBJ1-2
size: many
D: .
CDR3: CATSRSGDGYTF
DNA: TGTGCCACCAGTAGGAGCGGGGACGGCTACACCTTC

V: TRBV7-9
J: TRBJ1-5
size: many
D: .
CDR3: CASSPQGGNQPQHF
DNA: TGTGCCAGCAGCCCTCAGGGAGGGAATCAGCCCCAGCATTTT

V: TRBV15
J: TRBJ1-5
size: .
D: TRBD1
CDR3: CATSSGGQGEIFPQPQHF
DNA: TGTGCCACCAGCAGTGGAGGACAGGGGGAAATTTTTCCTCAGCCCCAGCATTTT

V: TRBV5-4
J: TRBJ1-4
size: .
D: TRBD1
CDR3: CASSQAIFGTGGVLSSEKLFF
DNA: TGTGCCAGCAGCCAAGCGATTTTCGGGACAGGGGGGGTCCTTTCTAGTGAAAAACTGTTTTTT

V: TRBV5-1
J: TRBJ1-5
size: .
D: TRBD1
CDR3: CASSLIPGQGYQPQHF
DNA: TGCGCCAGCAGCTTAATACCGGGACAGGGCTATCAGCCCCAGCATTTT

V: TRBV5-5
J: TRBJ2-5
size: few
D: .
CDR3: CASSLMGEQETQYF
DNA: TGTGCCAGCAGCTTGATGGGGGAGCAAGAGACCCAGTACTTC

V: TRBV7-9
J: TRBJ2-6
size: .
D: .
CDR3: CASSNPGANVLTF
DNA: TGTGCCAGCTCAAACCCCGGGGCCAACGTCCTGACTTTC

V: TRBV29-1
J: TRBJ1-2
size: few
D: .
CDR3: CGVEAGGIYGYTF
DNA: TGCGGCGTTGAAGCCGGAGGGATCTATGGCTACACCTTC

V: TRBV25-1
J: TRBJ1-5
size: .
D: .
CDR3: CASTPVVGPNQPQHF
DNA: TGTGCCAGTACCCCTGTAGTGGGACCCAATCAGCCCCAGCATTTT

V: TRBV6-5
J: TRBJ2-7
size: many
D: TRBD1
CDR3: CASSYSGQGAPEQYF
DNA: TGTGCCAGCAGTTACTCGGGACAGGGGGCGCCCGAGCAGTACTTC

V: TRBV14
J: TRBJ2-3
size: .
D: .
CDR3: CASSQGLSDTQYF
DNA: TGTGCCAGCAGCCAGGGACTCTCCGATACGCAGTATTTT

V: TRBV7-3
J: TRBJ2-3
size: .
D: TRBD2
CDR3: CASSLTGGRVPDTQYF
DNA: TGTGCCAGCAGCTTAACAGGCGGGAGGGTGCCAGATACGCAGTATTTT

V: TRBV6-1
J: TRBJ2-7
size: many
D: .
CDR3: CASSEGVGGAPYEQYF
DNA: TGTGCCAGCAGTGAAGGTGTCGGAGGGGCTCCCTACGAGCAGTACTTC

V: TRBV25-1
J: TRBJ2-3
size: .
D: TRBD2
CDR3: CASNLAGNTDTQYF
DNA: TGTGCCAGCAACCTAGCGGGGAACACAGATACGCAGTATTTT

V: TRBV6-5
J: TRBJ1-5
size: many
D: .
CDR3: CASSELTGQPQHF
DNA: TGTGCCAGCAGTGAATTGACCGGACAGCCCCAGCATTTT

V: TRBV28
J: TRBJ1-2
size: .
D: TRBD1
CDR3: CASSFGTDVYGYTF
DNA: TGTGCCAGCAGTTTCGGGACAGACGTCTATGGCTACACCTTC

V: TRBV7-3
J: TRBJ2-3
size: .
D: TRBD2
CDR3: CASSGTSGGASDTQYF
DNA: TGTGCCAGCAGCGGGACTAGCGGGGGGGCGTCAGATACGCAGTATTTT

V: TRBV2
J: TRBJ2-2
size: once
D: TRBD1
CDR3: CASTITGTGVLRDTGELFF
DNA: TGTGCCAGCACTATCACCGGGACAGGGGTCCTTCGTGACACCGGGGAGCTGTTTTTT

V: TRBV12-3/TRBV12-4
J: TRBJ1-5
size: once
D: .
CDR3: CASGLSRGAGANQPQHF
DNA: TGTGCTAGTGGTTTGTCTCGAGGGGCGGGTGCCAATCAGCCCCAGCATTTT

V: TRBV14
J: TRBJ1-2
size: many
D: .
CDR3: CASSHTGYYGYTF
DNA: TGTGCCAGCAGCCATACAGGGTACTATGGCTACACCTTC

V: TRBV4-1
J: TRBJ2-7
size: few
D: .
CDR3: CASSPTQEFLGYEQYF
DNA: TGCGCCAGCAGTCCAACTCAAGAGTTCTTGGGCTACGAGCAGTACTTC

V: TRBV5-4
J: TRBJ2-7
size: .
D: TRBD2
CDR3: CASSPTSGLAGTYEQYF
DNA: TGTGCCAGCAGCCCTACCTCGGGACTAGCTGGGACCTACGAGCAGTACTTC

V: TRBV7-9
J: TRBJ1-4
size: .
D: .
CDR3: CASSLVEPRGKLFF
DNA: TGTGCCAGCAGCTTAGTAGAACCCCGCGGAAAACTGTTTTTT

V: TRBV6-1
J: TRBJ1-1
size: many
D: .
CDR3: CASMRSLNTEAFF
DNA: TGTGCCAGCATGCGCAGCTTGAACACTGAAGCTTTCTTT

V: TRBV24-1
J: TRBJ1-2
size: once
D: .
CDR3: CAIGREADSYGYTF
DNA: TGTGCCATCGGGAGGGAAGCGGACTCTTATGGCTACACCTTC

V: TRBV3-1
J: TRBJ1-2
size: many
D: .
CDR3: CASSQDLARTNYGYTF
DNA: TGTGCCAGCAGCCAAGATCTTGCCCGGACTAACTATGGCTACACCTTC

V: TRBV20-1
J: TRBJ2-1
size: .
D: TRBD2
CDR3: CSAMRGYNEQFF
DNA: TGCAGTGCTATGCGGGGGTACAATGAGCAGTTCTTC

V: TRBV5-6
J: TRBJ1-4
size: many
D: .
CDR3: CASSPGGGSEKLFF
DNA: TGTGCCAGCAGCCCCGGGGGCGGGAGTGAAAAACTGTTTTTT

V: TRBV5-6
J: TRBJ2-5
size: few
D: .
CDR3: CASSLSSGQETQYF
DNA: TGTGCCAGCAGCTTGAGCTCAGGCCAAGAGACCCAGTACTTC

V: TRBV9
J: TRBJ1-6
size: many
D: TRBD1
CDR3: CASSALPGQNMGSPLHF
DNA: TGTGCCAGCAGCGCCTTACCGGGACAGAACATGGGTTCACCCCTCCACTTT

V: TRBV6-1
J: TRBJ2-6
size: many
D: .
CDR3: CASSLFPGANVLTF
DNA: TGTGCCAGCAGCCTCTTCCCTGGGGCCAACGTCCTGACTTTC

V: TRBV19
J: TRBJ1-5
size: many
D: .
CDR3: CASNGGLINQPQHF
DNA: TGTGCCAGCAACGGGGGACTGATTAATCAGCCCCAGCATTTT

V: TRBV19
J: TRBJ2-5
size: many
D: TRBD1
CDR3: CATRQGSSKQETQYF
DNA: TGTGCCACCCGACAGGGGTCCAGCAAACAAGAGACCCAGTACTTC

V: TRBV5-1
J: TRBJ2-5
size: .
D: .
CDR3: CASSSRPDGWETQYF
DNA: TGCGCCAGCAGCTCCCGCCCGGACGGTTGGGAGACCCAGTACTTC

V: TRBV13
J: TRBJ1-6
size: many
D: TRBD1
CDR3: CASSSTGDNSPLHF
DNA: TGTGCCAGCAGCTCGACAGGGGATAATTCACCCCTCCACTTT

V: TRBV24-1
J: TRBJ2-1
size: .
D: .
CDR3: CATSDLKEQFF
DNA: TGTGCCACCAGTGATTTAAAGGAGCAGTTCTTC

V: TRBV24-1
J: TRBJ2-5
size: few
D: .
CDR3: CATSGNQETQYF
DNA: TGTGCCACCAGTGGCAACCAAGAGACCCAGTACTTC

V: TRBV24-1
J: TRBJ2-2
size: .
D: TRBD2
CDR3: CATSATSGRATGELFF
DNA: TGTGCCACCAGTGCTACTAGCGGGAGGGCCACCGGGGAGCTGTTTTTT

V: TRBV12-3/TRBV12-4
J: TRBJ2-7
size: .
D: TRBD2
CDR3: CASSVGLAGEIEQYF
DNA: TGTGCCAGCAGTGTCGGACTAGCGGGAGAGATAGAGCAGTACTTC

V: TRBV30
J: TRBJ2-7
size: few
D: .
CDR3: CAWGGGLVYEQYF
DNA: TGTGCCTGGGGGGGCGGACTAGTTTACGAGCAGTACTTC

V: TRBV12-3/TRBV12-4
J: TRBJ1-6
size: .
D: .
CDR3: CASRPQGNSPLHF
DNA: TGTGCCAGCAGGCCCCAGGGAAATTCACCCCTCCACTTT

V: TRBV20-1
J: TRBJ2-2
size: .
D: .
CDR3: CSARPPTGSGELFF
DNA: TGCAGTGCTAGACCACCTACAGGGTCCGGGGAGCTGTTTTTT

V: TRBV20-1
J: TRBJ1-6
size: many
D: .
CDR3: CSARDHSVGNSPLHF
DNA: TGCAGTGCTAGAGATCATTCGGTTGGGAATTCACCCCTCCACTTT

V: TRBV20-1
J: TRBJ2-7
size: .
D: .
CDR3: CSASTGSYEQYF
DNA: TGCAGTGCTAGTACAGGGTCCTACGAGCAGTACTTC

V: TRBV25-1
J: TRBJ1-5
size: few
D: .
CDR3: CASSRGGAGQPQHF
DNA: TGTGCCAGCAGTCGGGGGGGGGCCGGTCAGCCCCAGCATTTT

V: TRBV5-1
J: TRBJ1-1
size: many
D: .
CDR3: CASSLVPATLGNTEAFF
DNA: TGCGCCAGCAGCTTGGTTCCGGCCACCTTGGGGAACACTGAAGCTTTCTTT

V: TRBV14
J: TRBJ2-5
size: many
D: TRBD1
CDR3: CASSQLTGWEETQYF
DNA: TGTGCCAGCAGCCAACTGACAGGGTGGGAAGAGACCCAGTACTTC

V: TRBV20-1
J: TRBJ2-7
size: few
D: .
CDR3: CSARDPGAGWEQYF
DNA: TGCAGTGCTAGAGATCCGGGGGCCGGGTGGGAGCAGTACTTC